Listed here are 27 T cell receptor beta chains from one sample, sequenced in a study of T cells in localized non-small cell lung cancer. Measured with immunoSEQ multiplex PCR; TCRdb has only the in-frame clones, and not every one. Of roughly 34,000 clones in the sample, 80% to 90% were seen once. The material sequenced was peripheral blood, taken before any cancer treatment. These receptors were obtained from a male donor older than 55 with stage III lung adenocarcinoma.

The genes are TRBV5-4 and TRBJ2-6, with 9 bases identical to TRBD1. The CDR3 has 17 amino acids. V dropped 4 bases and J dropped 2; count of bases not matched to a gene: 7. Looked up from germline, CDR1 is SGHNT and CDR2 is YYREEE (reference sequence). CDR3 nucleotides: TGTGCCAGCAGCCAACCGGGACAGGGTGCTGGGGCCAACGTCCTGACTTTC. Translated, it gives CASSQPGQGAGANVLTF. Full variable domain (missing parts from reference TRBV5-4 and TRBJ2-6): ETGVTQSPTHLIKTRGQQVTLRCSSQSGHNTVSWYQQALGQGPQFIFQYYREEENGRGNFPPRFSGLQFPNYSSELNVNALELDDSALYLCASSQPGQGAGANVLTFGAGSRLTVL.

The rearrangement uses TRBV21-1 and TRBJ2-5; the table names TRBD1, a call not compared with the DNA. TRBV21-1 is reported as a pseudogene. CDR3 length equals 15 residues. DNA of the CDR3: TGTGCCAGCAGCATTGGACAGGGGGAGGGAGAGACCCAGTACTTC. It specifies CASSIGQGEGETQYF.

The chain carries TRBV7-3 and TRBJ2-1; 10 bases map to TRBD1. The ends lost 5 bases at V and 6 bases at J; junction bases unmatched: 7. The CDR3 length is 15 residues. From germline, CDR1 is SGHTA and CDR2 FQGTGA. The CDR3 loop reads CASSIRQGASNEQFF. The CDR3 DNA is TGTGCCAGCAGCATAAGACAGGGGGCAAGCAATGAGCAGTTCTTC.

The V and J genes are TRBV10-3 and TRBJ1-2; D is unclear. CDR1 ENHRY and CDR2 SYGVKD come from the germline V gene. Trimming left V 0 bases short and J 1 base short, with 6 bases between. The CDR3 covers 14 residues. The CDR3, as DNA: TGTGCCATCAGTGAGTCCCCCCTTAACTATGGCTACACCTTC. Its protein is CAISESPLNYGYTF.

In this sample, this clone turned up once. The chain links TRBV28 to TRBJ1-1, with unresolved D. This CDR3 comprises 11 residues. Trimming shortened V by 6 bases and J by 1 base, and 3 bases separated the two germline ends. Germline V gene data show CDR1 as MDHEN and CDR2 as SYDVKM. This chain's CDR3 is CASRWNTEAFF. CDR3 DNA: TGTGCCAGCAGATGGAACACTGAAGCTTTCTTT.

J is TRBJ1-6 and V is TRBV6-1, with unresolved D. CDR3 length equals 15 residues. Between the trimmed V and J ends, which lost 6 bases and 5 bases, there was a span of 14 bases. Germline-derived CDR1 and CDR2 are MNHNS and SASEGT. This CDR3 reads CASRSRPTDNSPLHF. CDR3 bases: TGTGCCAGCAGGAGCCGACCCACTGATAATTCACCCCTCCACTTT.

A single count supports this clone. The rearrangement uses TRBV5-1 and TRBJ2-7; D might be TRBD1 (6 bases). Germline V gene lookup returns CDR1 SGHRS and CDR2 YFSETQ. The CDR3 loop spans 13 amino acids. Trimming cost V 6 bases and J 5 bases, with 15 bases left between them. CDR3 protein: CASNPQGRHEQYF. CDR3 sequence (DNA): TGCGCCAGCAATCCCCAGGGGCGGCACGAGCAGTACTTC. Full variable domain (missing parts from reference TRBV5-1 and TRBJ2-7): KAGVTQTPRYLIKTRGQQVTLSCSPISGHRSVSWYQQTPGQGLQFLFEYFSETQRNKGNFPGRFSGRQFSNSRSEMNVSTLELGDSALYLCASNPQGRHEQYFGPGTRLTVT.

In DNA, the CDR3 is TGTGCCAGCAGTTTCGGGGTTAGGCTCACCTATAATTCACCCCTCCACTTT. It encodes CASSFGVRLTYNSPLHF. The chain is built from TRBV28 and TRBJ1-6; D remains ambiguous. This CDR3 is 17 amino acids long. The germline CDR1 and CDR2 sequences are MDHEN and SYDVKM. V was cut by 3 bases and J by 2 bases, with 14 bases left in between.

V and J are TRBV5-8 and TRBJ1-5; no clear D. CDR1 is SGHTS, CDR2 YDEGEE, per germline. The CDR3 consists of 12 residues. The V end was cut by 5 bases, the J end by 4 bases, with 7 bases between. CDR3 protein: CASRELNQPQHF. CDR3 nucleotides: TGTGCCAGCAGAGAATTGAATCAGCCCCAGCATTTT.

The V call is TRBV29-1, the J call TRBJ1-6; D is unresolved. CDR1 SQVTM and CDR2 ANQGSEA come from the germline V gene. The CDR3 consists of 13 residues. The V and J ends lost 7 bases and 5 bases respectively, with 12 bases between them. CDR3 in DNA: TGCAGCGCGATGGATGAAAATAATTCACCCCTCCACTTT. Protein product: CSAMDENNSPLHF.

V is TRBV21-1 and J is TRBJ2-7. TRBV21-1 is a pseudogene segment. The CDR3 has 13 residues. CDR3 in DNA: TGTGCCAGCAGCGGGGAAGGTTGGTACGAGCAGTACTTC. Encoded protein: CASSGEGWYEQYF.

V and J are TRBV27 and TRBJ2-1; the match to TRBD2 covers 7 bases. The junction had 7 bases not matched to a gene; V was cut back by 2 bases and J by 3 bases. CDR3 length: 16 residues. Germline V gene lookup returns CDR1 MNHEY and CDR2 SMNVEV (reference sequence). This CDR3 is CASSLRRESLYNEQFF. DNA of the CDR3: TGTGCCAGCAGTTTAAGGCGGGAGTCTCTCTACAATGAGCAGTTCTTC.

The chain carries TRBV5-1 and TRBJ2-7; D tentatively reads TRBD1 or TRBD2 (5 bases each). Germline-derived CDR1 and CDR2 are SGHRS and YFSETQ. Trimming removed 7 bases at V and 6 bases at J, with 20 bases between. The CDR3 is 14 residues long. The CDR3 nucleotides read TGCGCCAGCCGAGTTCGTCAGGGAGAGGCCGAGCAGTACTTC. Its translation is CASRVRQGEAEQYF.

The chain is built from TRBV28 and TRBJ2-1, with D hard to call. With 3 bases removed from V and 0 bases from J, the gap between germline ends came to 9 bases. The CDR3 is 15 residues long. Germline V gene data show CDR1 as MDHEN and CDR2 as SYDVKM. The CDR3 loop is CASSFPSRSYNEQFF. CDR3 bases: TGTGCCAGCAGTTTCCCGTCCCGCTCCTACAATGAGCAGTTCTTC. The full variable domain, completed using reference TRBV28 and TRBJ2-1, is DVKVTQSSRYLVKRTGEKVFLECVQDMDHENMFWYRQDPGLGLRLIYFSYDVKMKEKGDIPEGYSVSREKKERFSLILESASTNQTSMYLCASSFPSRSYNEQFFGPGTRLTVL.

This chain joins TRBV6-5 and TRBJ1-1; TRBD1 aligns across 8 bases. Germline V CDR1 and CDR2: MNHEY, SVGAGI. V lost 5 bases to trimming and J lost 4 bases; unmatched junction nucleotides: 3. This CDR3 comprises 13 residues. The CDR3 reads CASSTGTGTEAFF. The CDR3 nucleotides are TGTGCCAGCAGTACCGGGACAGGCACTGAAGCTTTCTTT.

The CDR3 region has the DNA TGCGCCAGCAGTCACTCGGGGAACTATGGCTACACCTTC. This translates into CASSHSGNYGYTF. This rearrangement joins TRBV23-1 to TRBJ1-2; D ambiguous. TRBV23-1 belongs to the ORF category, with a function that is uncertain. The CDR3 length is 13 residues. The ends were cut back, 3 bases at V and 2 bases at J, with 7 bases in the middle.

The V call is TRBV5-4, the J call TRBJ1-2; D is ambiguous. The V end was cut by 4 bases, the J end by 8 bases, with 18 bases between. The CDR3 consists of 14 residues. The V gene's germline CDR1 is SGHNT and CDR2 YYREEE (reference sequence). CDR3 region: CASSLPQESAGYTF. The CDR3 coding sequence is TGTGCCAGCAGCCTACCCCAGGAGAGTGCGGGCTACACCTTC.

V gene TRBV18 combines with J gene TRBJ2-3; D not certain. The length of the CDR3 is 15 residues. The germline V gene encodes CDR1 KGHSH and CDR2 LQKENI. Trimming removed 3 bases from V and 6 bases from J, with 16 bases in between. The CDR3 nucleotides are TGTGCCAGCTCACCTCCGTTGGTCCGAACCGATACGCAGTATTTT. Protein sequence: CASSPPLVRTDTQYF.

This clone was detected a few times. The chain links TRBV30 to TRBJ1-4, with 8 bases fitting TRBD1. The germline CDR1 and CDR2 sequences are GTSNPN and SVGIG (reference sequence). Germline trimming cut 1 base from V and 3 bases from J; bases unmatched to any gene: 13. The CDR3 has 18 amino acids. CDR3 in amino acids: CAWSGGQEIQRSNEKLFF. CDR3 sequence (DNA): TGTGCCTGGAGTGGGGGACAGGAGATTCAGCGGTCTAATGAAAAACTGTTTTTT. The whole variable domain, filled in from reference TRBV30 and TRBJ1-4, reads SQTIHQWPATLVQPVGSPLSLECTVEGTSNPNLYWYRQAAGRGLQLLFYSVGIGQISSEVPQNLSASRPQDRQFILSSKKLLLSDSGFYLCAWSGGQEIQRSNEKLFFGSGTQLSVL.

The J gene is TRBJ2-7, the V gene TRBV29-1; TRBD2 is a possible D gene (6 bases). Germline CDR1 is SQVTM and CDR2 is ANQGSEA. The CDR3 runs 11 residues. V was cut by 7 bases and J by 2 bases, with 9 bases left in between. CDR3 protein: CSARGTYEQYF. CDR3 DNA: TGCAGCGCCCGGGGGACCTACGAGCAGTACTTC.

The chain combines TRBV15 with TRBJ1-2, with D tentatively TRBD1 (5 bases). The CDR3 contains 16 residues. The germline V and J ends were trimmed by 6 bases and 4 bases, with 21 bases remaining between them. Germline V gene sequence: CDR1 LNHNV, CDR2 YYDKDF (reference sequence). The CDR3 DNA reads as TGTGCCACCAGGGCTATTCAGGGTGAAGGGGTCTATGGCTACACCTTC. It translates to CATRAIQGEGVYGYTF.

The chain employs TRBV7-8 and TRBJ1-4; 7 bases agree with TRBD1. The CDR3 loop spans 17 amino acids. CDR1 SGHVS and CDR2 FQNEAQ come from the germline V gene. V dropped 5 bases and J dropped 7; count of bases not matched to a gene: 16. The CDR3 DNA reads as TGTGCCAGCAGCCCCTACTTAGGCCGGGACAGCCTTGAAAAACTGTTTTTT. This translates into CASSPYLGRDSLEKLFF.

This rearrangement joins TRBV9 to TRBJ2-7; D may be TRBD1 or TRBD2 (5 bases each). The CDR3 spans 15 residues. Germline-derived CDR1 and CDR2 are SGDLS and YYNGEE. V was clipped by 2 bases and J by 2 bases, with 14 bases between them. The CDR3 coding sequence is TGTGCCAGCAGCGTCCGGGGCGAACCCACCTACGAGCAGTACTTC. Protein product: CASSVRGEPTYEQYF.

The gene calls are TRBV27 and TRBJ1-6; TRBD1 aligns across 9 bases. J lost 9 bases, V lost 4 bases, and 4 bases had no gene match. The CDR3 is made up of 14 amino acids. CDR1 and CDR2 (germline): MNHEY, SMNVEV (reference sequence). In nucleotides, the CDR3 is TGTGCCAGCAGTTCGGGGACAGGGAGTTCACCCCTCCACTTT. Its protein is CASSSGTGSSPLHF.

This clone came up once. This chain connects TRBV29-1 to TRBJ1-4; perhaps TRBD1 as D (5 bases). The CDR3 sequence is 15 residues long. Germline-derived CDR1 and CDR2 are SQVTM and ANQGSEA. Trimming took 5 bases from V and 7 from J, leaving 20 bases between them. The CDR3 bases are TGCAGCGTTACCAAAACGGGACGGTCGCTTGAAAAACTGTTTTTT. Residues: CSVTKTGRSLEKLFF.

This clone came up once. This sequence joins TRBV7-2 and TRBJ1-6, with a tentative D call TRBD1 (5 bases). Germline-derived CDR1 and CDR2 are SGHTA and FQGNSA. Trimming took off 1 base at V and 5 bases at J, with 9 bases between the two ends. The CDR3 has 15 amino acids. CDR3 amino acids: CASSLGGLNNSPLHF. The CDR3 DNA reads TGTGCCAGCAGCTTAGGGGGCTTAAATAATTCACCCCTCCACTTT.

The chain carries TRBV5-6 and TRBJ1-1; weak D call: TRBD1 (5 bases). CDR3 length: 15 amino acids. V shed 4 bases and J shed 0 bases, with 13 bases lying between them. The V gene's germline CDR1 is SGHDT and CDR2 YYEEEE. The CDR3 sequence: CASSLRTSVNTEAFF. For the CDR3, the DNA is TGTGCCAGCAGCCTACGGACATCCGTGAACACTGAAGCTTTCTTT. The full variable domain, rest sourced from reference TRBV5-6 and TRBJ1-1, is DAGVTQSPTHLIKTRGQQVTLRCSPKSGHDTVSWYQQALGQGPQFIFQYYEEEERQRGNFPDRFSGHQFPNYSSELNVNALLLGDSALYLCASSLRTSVNTEAFFGQGTRLTVV.